Below, 2 T cell receptor beta chains from the same sample are listed, as sequenced in a study of tissue T cells after allogeneic stem cell transplantation. Steroid-refractory graft-versus-host disease after allogeneic hematopoietic cell transplant qualified adults for prospective research-autopsy enrollment. Some clones are missing from TCRdb's copy, which holds only in-frame ones; the method was immunoSEQ multiplex PCR. The top ten clones hold roughly 16% of a sample with 2,200 or so clones, around three fifths of them seen once. Source: ileal tissue, taken at autopsy. The receptor source for this set is a male patient aged 60 or older with steroid-refractory graft-versus-host disease after an allogeneic stem cell transplant. Some T cells may arise from the graft donor.

This rearrangement joins TRBV2 to TRBJ1-4; D not resolved. Germline-derived CDR1 and CDR2 are SNHLY and FYNNEI. The V gene lost 7 bases and the J gene lost 7 bases, with 10 bases spanning the gap. The CDR3 contains 12 residues. The DNA of the CDR3 is TGTGCCAGCAAAGGAGGCAGTGAAAAACTGTTTTTT. This codes for CASKGGSEKLFF. Filled out from reference TRBV2 and TRBJ1-4, the complete variable domain reads EPEVTQTPSHQVTQMGQEVILRCVPISNHLYFYWYRQILGQKVEFLVSFYNNEISEKSEIFDDQFSVERPDGSNFTLKIRSTKLEDSAMYFCASKGGSEKLFFGSGTQLSVL.

V gene TRBV18 combines with J gene TRBJ2-1, with 7 bases identical to TRBD1. Trimming cost V 3 bases and J 7 bases; bases outside gene matches: 12. In germline, CDR1 is KGHSH, CDR2 LQKENI. This CDR3 is 16 amino acids long. In nucleotides, the CDR3 is TGTGCCAGCTCACCCCGAGTGGGGAAGGGGGCAAATGAGCAGTTCTTC. It codes for CASSPRVGKGANEQFF.